These 26 T cell receptor beta chains were sequenced from one sample in a study of blood T cell repertoires in COVID-19. The repertoire was sequenced with immunoSEQ multiplex PCR; TCRdb's copy has only in-frame clones and lacks some. Found here are 70,000 or so clones, roughly 83% of them singletons; the top ten hold roughly 5.7%. Sequenced sample: peripheral blood. The receptors derive from a woman aged 55-70 years with acute or convalescent COVID-19.

This chain connects TRBV6-5 to TRBJ1-3, with TRBD1 matching 7 bases. With V trimmed by 2 bases and J by 4 bases, 5 bases remained unmatched. CDR3 length: 15 amino acids. The V gene's germline CDR1 is MNHEY and CDR2 SVGAGI. The CDR3 sequence is CASSYPDRDGNTIYF. The DNA of the CDR3 is TGTGCCAGCAGTTACCCCGACAGGGACGGAAACACCATATATTTT.

The chain carries TRBV7-7 and TRBJ1-3; unclear D gene. The CDR3 loop spans 15 amino acids. Germline V gene lookup returns CDR1 SSHAT and CDR2 FNYEAQ (reference sequence). V lost 1 base and J lost 3, with 10 bases in between. This chain's CDR3 is CASSLGEGGGNTIYF. CDR3 DNA sequence: TGTGCCAGCAGCTTAGGGGAGGGTGGTGGAAACACCATATATTTT.

The chain has TRBV19 and TRBJ1-5, with 10 bases lining up with TRBD1. Germline V gene data show CDR1 as LNHDA and CDR2 as SQIVND (reference sequence). The CDR3 is made up of 16 amino acids. The V gene end was trimmed by 5 bases and the J gene end by 5 bases; junction bases not matched to a gene: 9. The CDR3: CASSPRTGGVYQPQHF. The DNA for the CDR3 is TGTGCCAGTAGTCCACGGACAGGGGGAGTCTATCAGCCCCAGCATTTT.

CDR3 in DNA: TGTGCCAGCAGCCAGTTCACAGGTAGCAATCAGCCCCAGCATTTT. Translating it yields CASSQFTGSNQPQHF. The chain couples TRBV3-1 (or the pseudogene TRBV3-2) to TRBJ1-5, with a weak D call TRBD1 (5 bases). Germline V gene sequence: CDR1 LGHDT, CDR2 YNNKEL (reference sequence). The CDR3 length is 15 residues. Trimming pared 3 bases from V and 0 bases from J, leaving 9 bases between.

The chain uses TRBV6-6 and TRBJ2-5, with 7 bases fitting TRBD1. The CDR3 sequence is 15 residues long. Looked up from germline, CDR1 is MNHNY and CDR2 is SVGAGI (reference sequence). The trim removed 5 bases at V and 2 bases at J, leaving 8 bases unmatched. Written as DNA, the CDR3 is TGTGCCAGCAGTCCCCCGGACAGGCTACAAGAGACCCAGTACTTC. This gives the protein CASSPPDRLQETQYF.

The chain has TRBV5-1 and TRBJ1-4; D is perhaps TRBD1 (5 bases). The CDR3 runs 17 residues. The V gene lost 3 bases and the J gene lost 2 bases, with 17 bases spanning the gap. CDR1 and CDR2 from the germline V gene are SGHRS and YFSETQ. The DNA of the CDR3 is TGCGCCAGCAGCTCCGCCCTAGGGACTGCCACTAATGAAAAACTGTTTTTT. It specifies CASSSALGTATNEKLFF.

There are a few counts of this clone. This chain connects TRBV27 to TRBJ2-5; 9 bases agree with TRBD2. The V and J ends lost 0 bases and 3 bases, in that order; junction bases with no gene match: 5. The CDR3 is 16 residues long. In germline, CDR1 is MNHEY, CDR2 SMNVEV (reference sequence). In DNA, the CDR3 is TGTGCCAGCAGTTTATCGGTTAGCGGGGGAGAAGAGACCCAGTACTTC. Residues: CASSLSVSGGEETQYF.

The chain links TRBV12-3 or TRBV12-4 to TRBJ1-2; unclear D gene. The CDR3 is made up of 13 amino acids. Trimming took off 6 bases at V and 6 bases at J, with 14 bases between the two ends. The chain's CDR3 is CASSSEGENGYTF. The CDR3, as DNA: TGTGCCAGCAGCAGTGAGGGTGAGAATGGCTACACCTTC.

V gene TRBV11-2 combines with J gene TRBJ2-2; the D gene is possibly TRBD1 (5 bases). Per the germline V gene, CDR1 is SGHAT and CDR2 is FQNNGV. V was cut by 5 bases and J by 6 bases, with 16 bases left in between. The CDR3 runs 15 residues. CDR3 loop: CASSQGLRWPGELFF. The CDR3 nucleotides are TGTGCCAGCAGCCAGGGCCTAAGGTGGCCCGGGGAGCTGTTTTTT.

J is TRBJ2-5 and V is TRBV2; possibly TRBD2 for D (6 bases). Germline lookup yields CDR1 SNHLY and CDR2 FYNNEI. Trimming left V 3 bases short and J 5 bases short, with 13 bases between. The CDR3 runs 14 residues. CDR3 coding DNA: TGTGCCAGCAGTGAGGGGCGGGGAGGTGAGACCCAGTACTTC. It yields the protein CASSEGRGGETQYF.

Only one count was recorded for this clone. The chain carries TRBV14 and TRBJ1-2; TRBD1 aligns across 8 bases. With V trimmed by 4 bases and J by 7 bases, 11 bases remained unmatched. The germline CDR1 and CDR2 sequences are SGHDN and FVKESK. This CDR3 region has 15 residues. The CDR3 bases are TGTGCCAGCAGCCCCCTGGGAGCAGGGGGCGGTGGCTACACCTTC. This translates into CASSPLGAGGGGYTF.

This clone was observed a single time. The chain recombines TRBV29-1 with TRBJ2-3; D not certain. Trimming removed 4 bases from V and 0 bases from J, with 5 bases in between. Germline V gene sequence: CDR1 SQVTM, CDR2 ANQGSEA. The length of the CDR3 is 12 residues. This CDR3 reads CSVALSTDTQYF. CDR3 nucleotide sequence: TGCAGCGTTGCCCTCAGCACAGATACGCAGTATTTT.

There are a few counts of this clone. This chain links TRBV6-6 with TRBJ1-5; D is perhaps TRBD1 (6 bases). V lost 4 bases and J 5 bases, leaving 12 bases between the germline ends. CDR3 length: 14 residues. Germline CDR1 is MNHNY and CDR2 is SVGAGI (reference sequence). The CDR3 is CASSLQGFDQPQHF. The CDR3 DNA reads TGTGCCAGCAGTTTACAGGGTTTTGATCAGCCCCAGCATTTT.

This chain joins TRBV28 and TRBJ2-7, with a tentative D call TRBD1 (5 bases). V was trimmed by 3 bases and J by 0 bases, leaving 12 bases between them. The CDR3 consists of 15 residues. The germline V gene has CDR1 MDHEN and CDR2 SYDVKM. DNA for the CDR3: TGTGCCAGCAGTTTCTCCTTGACAGTCTCCTACGAGCAGTACTTC. Residues: CASSFSLTVSYEQYF.

This chain links TRBV27 with TRBJ2-3, with 10 bases that match TRBD1. The CDR3 spans 17 residues. Germline CDR1 MNHEY, CDR2 SMNVEV (reference sequence). With 5 bases clipped from V and 0 bases from J, the junction kept 8 bases outside the gene matches. CDR3 amino acids: CASSLFSGQGSTDTQYF. CDR3 coding DNA: TGTGCCAGCAGTCTCTTCTCGGGACAGGGGAGCACAGATACGCAGTATTTT.

This clone was observed a handful of times. The chain combines TRBV6-5 with TRBJ2-3; TRBD1 is a possible D gene (5 bases). CDR1 is MNHEY and CDR2 is SVGAGI in the germline V gene. The CDR3 loop spans 12 amino acids. With 10 bases removed from V and 3 bases from J, the gap between germline ends came to 11 bases. DNA of the CDR3: TGTGCCACCAGGAGACAGACAGATACGCAGTATTTT. It codes for CATRRQTDTQYF.

This CDR3 is CASSLGQGPTDTQYF. CDR3 sequence (DNA): TGTGCCAGCAGCTTGGGACAGGGGCCCACAGATACGCAGTATTTT. This chain links TRBV5-8 with TRBJ2-3, with 8 positions matching TRBD1. The J segment lost 2 bases and the V segment lost 0 bases, leaving 2 bases of the junction unmatched. The CDR3 runs to 15 residues. Germline V gives CDR1 SGHTS, CDR2 YDEGEE.

This chain connects TRBV5-5 to TRBJ2-1; possibly TRBD1 for D (5 bases). The V end lost 4 bases, the J end lost 0 bases, and 14 bases lay between the germline ends. The length of the CDR3 is 16 residues. CDR1 SGHKS and CDR2 YYEKEE come from the germline V gene (reference sequence). This CDR3 is CASSPRGDSSYNEQFF. CDR3 nucleotide sequence: TGTGCCAGCAGCCCTAGGGGCGACAGCTCCTACAATGAGCAGTTCTTC.

The chain joins TRBV4-1 to TRBJ2-6; the match to TRBD2 covers 7 bases. The CDR3 is 18 residues long. Germline trimming cut 1 base from V and 1 base from J; bases unmatched to any gene: 7. In germline, CDR1 is MGHRA, CDR2 YSYEKL. The CDR3 DNA is TGCGCCAGCAGCCAAGGGCGGGAGATCGTTTCTGGGGCCAACGTCCTGACTTTC. The encoded protein is CASSQGREIVSGANVLTF.

V and J are TRBV5-4 and TRBJ1-3, with a tentative D call TRBD1 (6 bases). This CDR3 region has 16 residues. The V end lost 2 bases, the J end lost 0 bases, and 12 bases lay between the germline ends. Looked up from germline, CDR1 is SGHNT and CDR2 is YYREEE (reference sequence). The CDR3 protein is CASSFGQLSSGNTIYF. CDR3 in DNA: TGTGCCAGCAGCTTCGGACAGTTAAGCTCTGGAAACACCATATATTTT.

The rearrangement joins TRBV30 to TRBJ2-2; D is perhaps TRBD2 (5 bases). Trimming left V 3 bases short and J 7 bases short, with 18 bases between. The germline V gene encodes CDR1 GTSNPN and CDR2 SVGIG (reference sequence). The CDR3 is made up of 15 amino acids. This CDR3 is CAWRQLGRYGGELFF. In DNA form, the CDR3 reads TGTGCCTGGAGACAACTAGGGCGTTATGGCGGGGAGCTGTTTTTT.

V and J are TRBV6-5 and TRBJ1-2, with D tentatively TRBD1 (5 bases). Trimming took off 2 bases at V and 4 bases at J, with 17 bases between the two ends. In germline, CDR1 is MNHEY, CDR2 SVGAGI. This CDR3 contains 16 residues. For the CDR3, the DNA is TGTGCCAGCAGTTACACTGACACAGGACAAAGCTATGGCTACACCTTC. Its translation is CASSYTDTGQSYGYTF.

The genes are TRBV19 and TRBJ1-2; possible D gene TRBD1, 6 bases. V dropped 6 bases and J dropped 4 bases, with 12 bases sitting between them. The CDR3 is 13 residues long. Per germline, CDR1 LNHDA and CDR2 SQIVND (reference sequence). The CDR3 DNA is TGTGCCAGTAGCCAGGGGACGGGCTATGGCTACACCTTC. Amino acid sequence: CASSQGTGYGYTF.

V is TRBV19 and J is TRBJ1-6; TRBD1 agrees at 7 bases. The germline V gene encodes CDR1 LNHDA and CDR2 SQIVND (reference sequence). The J segment lost 7 bases and the V segment lost 10 bases, leaving 7 bases of the junction unmatched. This CDR3 spans 13 amino acids. Here the CDR3 DNA reads TGTGCCACCTCCACAGGGGTCAATTCACCCCTCCACTTT. Its translation: CATSTGVNSPLHF.

The chain has TRBV7-9 and TRBJ2-6, with TRBD1 identical over 7 bases. Germline V gene sequence: CDR1 SEHNR, CDR2 FQNEAQ (reference sequence). This CDR3 is built from 17 residues. Losses at the gene ends were 4 bases for V and 1 base for J; bases not matched to a gene: 7. In DNA form, the CDR3 reads TGTGCCAGCAGCTCACCCGACAGGGAGTCTGGGGCCAACGTCCTGACTTTC. Translated, it gives CASSSPDRESGANVLTF. The variable domain in full, completed from reference TRBV7-9 and TRBJ2-6, reads DTGVSQNPRHKITKRGQNVTFRCDPISEHNRLYWYRQTLGQGPEFLTYFQNEAQLEKSRLLSDRFSAERPKGSFSTLEIQRTEQGDSAMYLCASSSPDRESGANVLTFGAGSRLTVL.

This clone was counted once. The V call is TRBV27, the J call TRBJ2-5, with 7 bases fitting TRBD1. The length of the CDR3 is 17 residues. CDR1 is MNHEY and CDR2 is SMNVEV in the germline V gene (reference sequence). J lost 4 bases, V lost 3 bases, and 14 bases had no gene match. The CDR3 protein is CASSLARDRPGGETQYF. The DNA for the CDR3 is TGTGCCAGCAGTTTGGCCCGAGACAGACCAGGGGGAGAGACCCAGTACTTC.